This TCR beta chain came from a study of blood T cell repertoires in COVID-19. Looking at the study overall: Samples taken during acute and convalescent COVID-19 were collected in the United States, Italy and Spain.

Germline loops: CDR1 SGHNT, CDR2 YENEEA. This CDR3 region has 16 residues. Trimming stripped 5 bases from V and 0 bases from J, with 14 bases between. Assay used: immunoSEQ multiplex PCR; TCRdb lists only in-frame clones, some missing. The table lists around 98,000 clones, 82% of them singletons. This chain connects TRBV11-3 to TRBJ2-1; tentatively, D is TRBD2 (6 bases). This sequence originates from a man in his 70s with active or convalescent COVID-19. Sequenced input: peripheral blood. The CDR3 region has the DNA TGTGCCAGCAGCATCGGGACTGGAAGCTCCTACAATGAGCAGTTCTTC. As protein: CASSIGTGSSYNEQFF.